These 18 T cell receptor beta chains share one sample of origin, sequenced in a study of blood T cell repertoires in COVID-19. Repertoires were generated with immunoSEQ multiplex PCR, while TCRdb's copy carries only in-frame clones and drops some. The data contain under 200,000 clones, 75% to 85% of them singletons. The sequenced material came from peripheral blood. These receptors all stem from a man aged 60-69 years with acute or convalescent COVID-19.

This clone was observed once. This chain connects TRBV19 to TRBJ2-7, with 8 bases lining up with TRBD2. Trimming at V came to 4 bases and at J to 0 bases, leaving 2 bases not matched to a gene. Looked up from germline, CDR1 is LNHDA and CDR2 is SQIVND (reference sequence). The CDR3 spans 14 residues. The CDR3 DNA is TGTGCCAGTAGTAGTAGCGGGAACTCCTACGAGCAGTACTTC. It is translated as CASSSSGNSYEQYF.

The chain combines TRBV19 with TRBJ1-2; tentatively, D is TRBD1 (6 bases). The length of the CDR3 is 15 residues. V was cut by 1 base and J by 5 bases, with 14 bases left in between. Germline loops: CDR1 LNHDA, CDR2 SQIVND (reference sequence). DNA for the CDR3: TGTGCCAGTAGTATAGGCCCAGGGGCTGAATATGGCTACACCTTC. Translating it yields CASSIGPGAEYGYTF.

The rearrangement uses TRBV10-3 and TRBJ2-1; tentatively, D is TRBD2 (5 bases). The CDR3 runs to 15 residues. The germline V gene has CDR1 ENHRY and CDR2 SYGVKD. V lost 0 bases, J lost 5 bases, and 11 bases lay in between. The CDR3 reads CAISESPGTDNEQFF. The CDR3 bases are TGTGCCATCAGTGAGTCTCCGGGAACCGACAATGAGCAGTTCTTC.

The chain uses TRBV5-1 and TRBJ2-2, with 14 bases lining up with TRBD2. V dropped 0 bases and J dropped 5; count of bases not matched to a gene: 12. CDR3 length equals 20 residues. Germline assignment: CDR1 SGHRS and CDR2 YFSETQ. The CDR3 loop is CASSLGSRTSGRNWTGELFF. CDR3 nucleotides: TGCGCCAGCAGCTTGGGCAGCAGGACTAGCGGGAGGAATTGGACCGGGGAGCTGTTTTTT.

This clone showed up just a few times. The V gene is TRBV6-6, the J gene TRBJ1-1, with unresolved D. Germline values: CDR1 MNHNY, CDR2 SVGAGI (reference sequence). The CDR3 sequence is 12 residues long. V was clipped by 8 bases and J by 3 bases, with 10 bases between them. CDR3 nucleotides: TGTGCCAGCTCCCAACGGGACACTGAAGCTTTCTTT. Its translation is CASSQRDTEAFF.

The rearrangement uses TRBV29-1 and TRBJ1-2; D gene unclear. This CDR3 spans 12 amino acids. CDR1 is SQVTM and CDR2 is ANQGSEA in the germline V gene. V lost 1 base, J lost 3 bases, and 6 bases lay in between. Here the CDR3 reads CSVEGTYYGYTF. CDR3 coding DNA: TGCAGCGTTGAAGGCACATACTATGGCTACACCTTC.

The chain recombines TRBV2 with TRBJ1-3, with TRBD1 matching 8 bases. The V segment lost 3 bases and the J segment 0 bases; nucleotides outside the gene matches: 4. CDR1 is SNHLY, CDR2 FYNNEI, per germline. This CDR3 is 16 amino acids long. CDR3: CASSDQGAFSGNTIYF. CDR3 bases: TGTGCCAGCAGTGATCAGGGGGCGTTCTCTGGAAACACCATATATTTT.

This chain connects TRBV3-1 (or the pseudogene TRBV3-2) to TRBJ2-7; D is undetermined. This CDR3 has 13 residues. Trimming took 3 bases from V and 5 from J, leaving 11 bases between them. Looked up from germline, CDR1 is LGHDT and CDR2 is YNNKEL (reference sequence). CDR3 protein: CASSQWPGHEQYF. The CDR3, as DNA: TGTGCCAGCAGCCAGTGGCCAGGCCACGAGCAGTACTTC.

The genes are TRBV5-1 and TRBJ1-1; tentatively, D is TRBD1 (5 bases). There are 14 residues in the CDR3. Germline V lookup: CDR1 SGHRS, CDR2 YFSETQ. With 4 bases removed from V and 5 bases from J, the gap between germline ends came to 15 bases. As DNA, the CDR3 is TGCGCCAGCAGCCCGTGGGGGGTGGGAACTGAAGCTTTCTTT. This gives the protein CASSPWGVGTEAFF.

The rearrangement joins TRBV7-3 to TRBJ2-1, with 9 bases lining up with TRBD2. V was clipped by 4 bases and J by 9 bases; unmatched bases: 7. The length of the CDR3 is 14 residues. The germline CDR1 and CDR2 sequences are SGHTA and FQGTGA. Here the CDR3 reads CASSSSSGAGEQFF. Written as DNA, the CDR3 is TGTGCCAGCAGCTCCTCTAGCGGGGCCGGTGAGCAGTTCTTC.

The DNA for the CDR3 is TGTGCCGCGGGACAGGACACTGAAGCTTTCTTT. Translating it yields CAAGQDTEAFF. The chain carries TRBV3-1 (or the pseudogene TRBV3-2) and TRBJ1-1; 8 bases match TRBD1. The V and J ends lost 11 bases and 3 bases, in that order; junction bases with no gene match: 2. Germline V gene data show CDR1 as LGHDT and CDR2 as YNNKEL (reference sequence). This CDR3 contains 11 residues.

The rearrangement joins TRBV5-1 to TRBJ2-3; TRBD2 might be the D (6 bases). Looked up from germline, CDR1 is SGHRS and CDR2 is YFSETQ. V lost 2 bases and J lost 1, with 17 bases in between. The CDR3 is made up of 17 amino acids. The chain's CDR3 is CASSFGNAGGRTDTQYF. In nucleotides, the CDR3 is TGCGCCAGCAGCTTTGGAAACGCCGGGGGACGCACAGATACGCAGTATTTT. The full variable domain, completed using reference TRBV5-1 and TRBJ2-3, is KAGVTQTPRYLIKTRGQQVTLSCSPISGHRSVSWYQQTPGQGLQFLFEYFSETQRNKGNFPGRFSGRQFSNSRSEMNVSTLELGDSALYLCASSFGNAGGRTDTQYFGPGTRLTVL.

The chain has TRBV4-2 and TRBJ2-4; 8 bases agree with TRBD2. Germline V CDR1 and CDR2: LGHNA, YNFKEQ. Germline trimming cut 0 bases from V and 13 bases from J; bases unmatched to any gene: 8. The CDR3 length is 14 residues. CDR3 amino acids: CASSQDRGGSVQYF. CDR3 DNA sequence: TGTGCCAGCAGCCAAGATCGGGGGGGTTCCGTGCAGTACTTC.

CDR3 nucleotides: TGTGCCAGTAGCCTCAACAGGGTCGCTAATGAAAAACTGTTTTTT. Translation gives CASSLNRVANEKLFF. This chain links TRBV19 with TRBJ1-4, with TRBD1 as a possible D gene (6 bases). Per germline, CDR1 LNHDA and CDR2 SQIVND (reference sequence). This CDR3 is built from 15 residues. Trimming pared 6 bases from V and 3 bases from J, leaving 14 bases between.

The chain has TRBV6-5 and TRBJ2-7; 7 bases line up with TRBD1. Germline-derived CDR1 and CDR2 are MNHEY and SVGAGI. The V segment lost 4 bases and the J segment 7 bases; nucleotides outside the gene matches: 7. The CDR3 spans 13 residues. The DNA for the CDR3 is TGTGCCAGCAGTTCTACAGGGGCCGGGGAGCAGTACTTC. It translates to CASSSTGAGEQYF.

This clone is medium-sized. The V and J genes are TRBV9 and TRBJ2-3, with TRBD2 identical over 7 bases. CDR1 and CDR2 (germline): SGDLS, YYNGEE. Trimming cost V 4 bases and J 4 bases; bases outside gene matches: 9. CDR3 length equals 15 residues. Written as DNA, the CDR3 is TGTGCCAGCAGCCAATTCGGGGGGTATCCAGATACGCAGTATTTT. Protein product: CASSQFGGYPDTQYF.

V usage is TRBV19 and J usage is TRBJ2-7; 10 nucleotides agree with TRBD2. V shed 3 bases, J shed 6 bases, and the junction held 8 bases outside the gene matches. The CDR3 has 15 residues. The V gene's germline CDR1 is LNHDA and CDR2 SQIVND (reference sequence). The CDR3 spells CASSIATSGWGEQYF. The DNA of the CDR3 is TGTGCCAGTAGTATCGCGACTAGCGGGTGGGGCGAGCAGTACTTC.

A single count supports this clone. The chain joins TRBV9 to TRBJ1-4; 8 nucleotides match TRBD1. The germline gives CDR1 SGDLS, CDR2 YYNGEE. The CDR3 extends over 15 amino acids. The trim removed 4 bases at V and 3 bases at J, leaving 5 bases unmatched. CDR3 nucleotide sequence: TGTGCCAGCAGCCCCCAGGGGGCTGCTAATGAAAAACTGTTTTTT. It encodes CASSPQGAANEKLFF.